The clone carrying this T cell receptor beta chain was counted many times. Its matching antigen is unknown. Per sample, no less than 5 micrograms of total RNA were extracted. The use of a sample-barcoded 5' primer and a J-beta primer mix characterized a second PCR of about 7 to 12 cycles. From the 5' RACE reads, TCRdb called clonotypes with MiXCR, one entry per CDR3 protein. The sample lists 870,000 or so distinct CDR3 sequences, under 35% occurring once. The sample is drawn from a study of blood T cells in healthy people across ages. Findings and limits, study-wide: The study found more naive CD4+ cells and higher diversity in long-lived than aged donors. Significant beta diversity loss was already apparent by age approximately 38, declining roughly linearly. Naive T cell percentage showed a strong correlation with TCR beta diversity.

Unmatched junction bases numbered 5, after V lost 2 bases and J lost 3 bases. The germline V gene encodes CDR1 MNHEY and CDR2 SVGAGI. The length of the CDR3 is 16 residues. The TCR originated in a woman older than 75 in good health. This rearrangement joins TRBV6-5 to TRBJ2-2; 8 bases map to TRBD1. Sequencing was carried out using blood. The CDR3 reads CASSYGTGGDTGELFF. CDR3 bases: TGTGCCAGCAGTTACGGGACAGGCGGGGACACCGGGGAGCTGTTTTTT.